Included here is one TCR beta chain sequence, with context. The clone's antigen remains unknown. There are no base qualities to consult, and no much larger clone falls within one base. The data derive from a study of cytotoxic CD8 clonotypes in ibrutinib-treated CLL (dated by TCRdb to the early 2020s). With respect to the entire study: The cohort was composed of ten to eleven relapsed/refractory and roughly 16 treatment-naive patients; IGHV unmutated status was identified in under 18 patients. Responses were partial in roughly 24 patients and complete in 2; after median approximately 69 months follow-up, 14 stayed in remission and 12 progressed. Samples at response were collected after a median of roughly twelve months of treatment, with a range of roughly 6 to 40 months. On average, each sample yielded approximately 250,000 productive templates and about 100,000 productive rearrangements. Of the 90 or so participants in the trial, roughly 26 had longitudinal samples available. Cryopreserved peripheral blood mononuclear cells were obtained before treatment, at response, and at either sustained remission or disease progression.

The goal of deep resolution MiSeq sequencing was a depth between 1 in 1 million and 1 in 200,000 T cells, and coverage averaged 10x per clonotype. The immunoSEQ hsTCRB Kit was used to generate TCR beta libraries. The authors' analysis ran thus. Data were analyzed with ImmunoSEQ Data Assistant and ImmunoSEQ Analyzer, with V, D and J genes assigned per IMGT definitions. Clonality, with values ranging from 0 to 1, was calculated as one minus the normalized Shannon entropy of productive rearrangement frequencies. Only overrepresented clonotypes making up at least 0.05% of the repertoire of each patient were included in the public clonotype analysis. Thirteen repertoires from age-matched healthy donors, obtained from immuneACCESS, served as clonality controls. TCRdb holds this immuneACCESS table with in-frame rearrangements only. Some clones are missing; in checked studies, unresolved V genes explain under half, and the rest has no known cause. That table supplies the V and J calls and clone size; D and trimming were determined from the DNA. The sample has 300,000 to 350,000 clones on record, approximately 80% of them singletons. In total, the top ten clones hold about 6.3% of the sample.

For TCR beta library preparation, around 1.8 micrograms of genomic DNA were extracted from the cryopreserved PBMCs. Longitudinal blood samples from CLL patients receiving ibrutinib monotherapy were subjected to high-throughput TCR beta sequencing. The patients took part in an open-label, single-center phase 2 trial of ibrutinib monotherapy. The research as a whole found: Clonality rose at ibrutinib response, remained stable during sustained remission, and dropped back toward baseline at progression. Baseline clonality was found to be higher than that of age-matched healthy donors and was strongly correlated with circulating CD8+ T-cell counts. Sampling times were not matched between sustained-remission and progressing patients, and lymph node repertoires were not studied. Public clonotypes were rare and either contracted or stayed stable during treatment, and the rise in clonality at ibrutinib response reflected the expansion of private clonotypes.

For CDR1 and CDR2, the germline V gene (reference sequence) lists GTSNPN and SVGIG. Deletion took 2 bases off V and 8 bases off J, with a span of 16 bases between the germline ends. From cysteine to phenylalanine, the CDR3 is 14 amino acids long. Of the read, only the CDR3 DNA is kept; its 42 bases are in frame from base 1. The clonotype originates from a human donor with chronic lymphocytic leukemia. The sequence is built from TRBV30 and TRBJ2-1, with a tentative D call of TRBD1 or TRBD2, each matching 7 bases. The sequences come from PBMCs, collected before ibrutinib treatment. The CDR3 in this case is CAWSREGASHEQFF. The bases read TGTGCCTGGAGTAGGGAGGGGGCGAGCCATGAGCAGTTCTTC.